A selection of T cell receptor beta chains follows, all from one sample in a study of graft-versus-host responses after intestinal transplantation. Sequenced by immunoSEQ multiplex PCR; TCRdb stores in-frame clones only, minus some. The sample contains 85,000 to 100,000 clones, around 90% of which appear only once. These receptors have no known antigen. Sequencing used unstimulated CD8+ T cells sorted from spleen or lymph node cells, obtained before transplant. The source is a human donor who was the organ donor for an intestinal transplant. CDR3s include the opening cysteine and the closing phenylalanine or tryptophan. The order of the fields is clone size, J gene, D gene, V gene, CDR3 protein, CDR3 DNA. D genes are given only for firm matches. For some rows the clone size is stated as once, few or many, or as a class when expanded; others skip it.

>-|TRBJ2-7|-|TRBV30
CAWSGAATLYEQYF
TGTGCCTGGAGTGGAGCCGCCACCCTCTACGAGCAGTACTTC
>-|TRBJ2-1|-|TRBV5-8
CASSFPGPWPGLYNEQFF
TGTGCCAGCAGCTTCCCCGGGCCGTGGCCAGGGTTATACAATGAGCAGTTCTTC
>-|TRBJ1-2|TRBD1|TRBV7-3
CASSSDRGGYTF
TGTGCCAGCAGCTCGGACAGGGGTGGCTACACCTTC
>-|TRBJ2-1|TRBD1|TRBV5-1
CASWGQGASDEQFF
TGCGCCAGCTGGGGGCAGGGGGCGTCGGATGAGCAGTTCTTC
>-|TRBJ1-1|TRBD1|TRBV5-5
CASNRDRKAFF
TGTGCCAGCAACCGGGACAGAAAAGCTTTCTTT
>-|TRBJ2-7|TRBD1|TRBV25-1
CASTEGGQGREQYF
TGTGCCAGCACCGAGGGGGGACAGGGGCGCGAGCAGTACTTC
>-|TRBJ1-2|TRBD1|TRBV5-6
CASSRTGTNYGYTF
TGTGCCAGCAGCCGGACAGGAACTAACTATGGCTACACCTTC
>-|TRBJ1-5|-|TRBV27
CASSLGQNQPQHF
TGTGCCAGCAGTTTGGGGCAAAATCAGCCCCAGCATTTT
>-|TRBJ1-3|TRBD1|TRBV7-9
CASSLATGGGNTIYF
TGTGCCAGCAGCTTAGCCACAGGGGGTGGAAACACCATATATTTT
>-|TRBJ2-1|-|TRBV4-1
CASSQTGYEQFF
TGCGCCAGCAGCCAAACGGGGTATGAGCAGTTCTTC
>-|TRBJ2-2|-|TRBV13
CASSSRLTTIGELFF
TGTGCCAGCAGCTCCCGACTGACGACCATCGGGGAGCTGTTTTTT
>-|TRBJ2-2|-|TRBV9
CASSVLSGGCGCGELFF
TGTGCCAGCAGCGTACTTAGCGGCGGATGCGGGTGCGGGGAGCTGTTTTTT
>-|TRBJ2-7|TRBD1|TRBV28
CASSPGGPLGYF
TGTGCCAGCAGTCCAGGGGGCCCCTTAGGGTACTTC
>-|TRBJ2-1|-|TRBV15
CATSRVFRAIYNEQFF
TGTGCCACCAGCAGAGTTTTCCGCGCGATCTACAATGAGCAGTTCTTC
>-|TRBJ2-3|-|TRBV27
CASSWRGDTQYF
TGTGCCAGCAGTTGGCGCGGAGATACGCAGTATTTT
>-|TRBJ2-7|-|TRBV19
CASSLWDFSYEQYF
TGTGCCAGTAGTCTTTGGGACTTCTCCTACGAGCAGTACTTC
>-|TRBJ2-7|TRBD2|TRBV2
CARRGEASYEQYF
TGTGCCAGGCGGGGGGAGGCCTCCTACGAGCAGTACTTC
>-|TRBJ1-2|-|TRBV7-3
CASSPGNPGDGYTF
TGTGCCAGCAGCCCAGGGAATCCGGGGGATGGCTACACCTTC
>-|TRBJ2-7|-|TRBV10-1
CASSGTRHNEQYF
TGCGCCAGCAGTGGAACCCGACACAACGAGCAGTACTTC
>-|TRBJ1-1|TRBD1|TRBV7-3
CASSSTGTNTEAFF
TGTGCCAGCAGCTCGACAGGGACGAACACTGAAGCTTTCTTT
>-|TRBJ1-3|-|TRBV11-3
CASSLVVIEDWTLDGNTIYF
TGTGCCAGCAGCTTAGTGGTTATCGAGGATTGGACACTGGATGGAAACACCATATATTTT
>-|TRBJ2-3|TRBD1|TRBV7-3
CASSSGTGGTDTQYF
TGTGCCAGCAGCTCCGGGACAGGGGGCACAGATACGCAGTATTTT
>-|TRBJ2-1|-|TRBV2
CASSEGWNGEQFF
TGTGCCAGCAGTGAGGGTTGGAACGGGGAGCAGTTCTTC
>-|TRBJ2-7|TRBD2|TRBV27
CATAGDSGRAVYEQYF
TGTGCCACCGCAGGGGATAGCGGGAGGGCCGTCTACGAGCAGTACTTC
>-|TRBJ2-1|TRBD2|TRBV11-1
CASSSPLPPSGGVDEQFF
TGTGCCAGCAGCTCCCCCCTTCCTCCTAGCGGGGGGGTCGATGAGCAGTTCTTC
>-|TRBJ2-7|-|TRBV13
CASSGPYMGPYEQYF
TGTGCCAGCAGCGGACCCTATATGGGGCCCTACGAGCAGTACTTC
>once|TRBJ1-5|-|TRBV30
CAWTIRTVRYSNQPQHF
TGTGCCTGGACAATCCGCACGGTGAGATATAGCAATCAGCCCCAGCATTTT
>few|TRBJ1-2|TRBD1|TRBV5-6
CASSYRTGQGLGGYTF
TGTGCCAGCAGCTATCGGACAGGGCAGGGGTTAGGTGGCTACACCTTC
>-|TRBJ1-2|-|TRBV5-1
CASRNHNHIKLNYGYTF
TGCGCCAGCAGAAATCACAACCACATCAAGTTAAACTATGGCTACACCTTC
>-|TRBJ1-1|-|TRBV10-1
CASSPFGGTEAFF
TGCGCCAGCAGTCCCTTCGGGGGGACTGAAGCTTTCTTT
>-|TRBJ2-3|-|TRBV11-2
CASSLAGYTDTQYF
TGTGCCAGCAGCTTAGCGGGGTACACAGATACGCAGTATTTT
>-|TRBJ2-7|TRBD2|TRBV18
CASSPKSLADRSYEQYF
TGTGCCAGCTCACCTAAATCACTAGCGGACCGCTCCTACGAGCAGTACTTC
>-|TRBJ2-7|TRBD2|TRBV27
CASSFEVAGGLPYEQYF
TGTGCCAGCAGTTTCGAGGTGGCGGGAGGCCTACCCTACGAGCAGTACTTC
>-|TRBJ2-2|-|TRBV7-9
CASSARWLPGELFF
TGTGCCAGCAGCGCGAGGTGGTTGCCCGGGGAGCTGTTTTTT
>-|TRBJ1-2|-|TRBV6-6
CASYLRGGYTF
TGTGCCAGTTACCTTCGAGGGGGCTACACCTTC
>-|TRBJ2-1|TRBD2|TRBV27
CASSLTGGLSYNEQFF
TGTGCCAGCAGTCTAACGGGAGGGCTCTCCTACAATGAGCAGTTCTTC
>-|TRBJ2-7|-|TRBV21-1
CASLPGTGDNEQYF
TGTGCCAGCCTCCCAGGGACAGGGGATAACGAGCAGTACTTC
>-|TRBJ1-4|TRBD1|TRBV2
CASSVGQGWSSATNEKLFF
TGTGCCAGCAGTGTCGGACAGGGTTGGTCGTCGGCAACTAATGAAAAACTGTTTTTT
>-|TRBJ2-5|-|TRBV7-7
CASSPSGAETQYF
TGTGCCAGCAGCCCGTCGGGTGCGGAGACCCAGTACTTC
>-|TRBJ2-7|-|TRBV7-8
CASSLDRTYEQYF
TGTGCCAGCAGCTTAGACAGGACCTACGAGCAGTACTTC
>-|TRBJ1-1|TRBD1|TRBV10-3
CAISGDERTGGGNTEAFF
TGTGCCATCAGTGGTGACGAGAGGACAGGGGGCGGAAACACTGAAGCTTTCTTT
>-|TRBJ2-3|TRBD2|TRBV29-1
CSVELGTRGGGTDTQYF
TGCAGCGTTGAACTCGGGACTAGAGGGGGTGGGACAGATACGCAGTATTTT
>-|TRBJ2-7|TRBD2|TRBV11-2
CASSLWREDEQYF
TGTGCCAGCAGCTTATGGCGGGAGGACGAGCAGTACTTC
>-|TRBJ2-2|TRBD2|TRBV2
CASRGTSGSVGELFF
TGTGCCAGCAGAGGGACTAGCGGGAGTGTTGGGGAGCTGTTTTTT
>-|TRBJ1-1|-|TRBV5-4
CATNLYGTEAFF
TGTGCCACCAACCTATATGGCACTGAAGCTTTCTTT
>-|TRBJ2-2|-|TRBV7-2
CASSLLNARGGHTGELFF
TGTGCCAGCAGCTTGTTAAATGCGCGGGGTGGGCACACCGGGGAGCTGTTTTTT